This T cell receptor beta chain was observed in a study of T cell changes during pregnancy in multiple sclerosis (dated by TCRdb to about 2019). Looking at the study overall: The study examined how the T cell repertoire changed over the course of pregnancy in women with multiple sclerosis.

Of note for this clone: Its antigen has not been determined. No qualities accompany the bases; no much larger clone lies one base away.

The library was prepared using the immunoSEQ multiplex PCR assay. TCRdb retrieved this table from immuneACCESS and kept in-frame rearrangements only. Not all clones are present; in checked studies, unresolved V genes account for under half, and no reason is known for the remainder. In this sample the table shows around 30,000 clones, roughly 87% of which occur a single time. About 11% of the sample belongs to the ten largest clones. As encoded in the germline V gene (reference sequence), CDR1 is MNHEY while CDR2 is SMNVEV. V is shortened by 6 bases, J by 4 bases, and the region joining them spans 11 bases. Inclusive of the bounding cysteine and phenylalanine, the CDR3 is 13 residues long. Only CDR3 DNA is held: 39 bases, read in frame from base 1.

The rearrangement combines TRBV27 with TRBJ2-3; the D segment cannot be called with confidence. The sample consisted of CD8+ T cells from peripheral blood mononuclear cells, taken in the second trimester of pregnancy. This clonotype was sampled from a female donor with multiple sclerosis, enrolled in a pregnancy study. This receptor has the CDR3 CASSPYRADTQYF. The nucleotide sequence is given as TGTGCCAGCAGCCCATACCGGGCAGATACGCAGTATTTT.